This T cell receptor (beta chain) came from a study of OX40 agonist ivuxolimab in advanced cancers. The germline CDR1 and CDR2 sequences are LGHNA and YNFKEQ. The V and J ends lost 1 base and 11 bases respectively, with 12 bases between them. CDR3 length: 14 amino acids. Measured with immunoSEQ multiplex PCR; TCRdb has only the in-frame clones, and not every one. Seen here are 25,000 to 35,000 clones, approximately 81% observed once, and the top ten hold around 23%. V usage is TRBV4-2 and J usage is TRBJ1-6; possibly TRBD1 for D (5 bases). Sample: CD4+ or CD8+ T cells sorted from blood, taken in a trial of the OX40 agonist ivuxolimab. This clonotype was sampled from an adult with an advanced solid tumor such as melanoma, head and neck, liver or kidney cancer. The CDR3 reads CASSQGGTGAPLHF. The CDR3 nucleotides are TGTGCCAGCAGCCAAGGGGGGACCGGGGCACCCCTCCACTTT.